This T cell receptor beta chain is from a study of spatial heterogeneity in lung cancer. At the level of the study: Detection consistently captured more beta-chain sequences than alpha-chain sequences. TCR and UMI combinations that were unique each appeared, on average, more than ten times in raw reads.

Time point specified: sample taken at primary tumor resection. No cells were sorted before sequencing. The whole RNA sequenced was extracted from tumor, nontumor lung or frozen PBMC. The donors, about 74 patients with untreated early-stage non-small cell lung cancer, provided the samples. Every TCR cDNA molecule carried a tag that served as a unique molecular identifier. A single record per CDR3 protein comes from TCRdb applying MiXCR to the 5' RACE reads. This table holds about 86,000 distinct CDR3 sequences, around an eighth found once. This CDR3 region has 10 residues. V lost 7 bases to trimming and J lost 7 bases, with 10 bases between them. Germline CDR1 reads SQVTM; CDR2 reads ANQGSEA.

This specimen consisted of PBMCs, obtained at surgery. The V call is TRBV29-1, the J call TRBJ1-1, with a possible D match to TRBD1 (6 bases). The TCR was taken from a male donor with early-stage non-small cell lung cancer. CDR3 protein: CSAEQGEAFF. The CDR3 DNA reads as TGCAGCGCCGAACAGGGTGAAGCTTTCTTT.